The 26 T cell receptor beta chains below all came from one sample that was sequenced in a study of T cell repertoires in cytomegalovirus infection. For these TCRs, the target antigens are not known. TCRdb reanalysed the reads using MiXCR and keeps one entry per CDR3 protein. The profile shows roughly 990,000 distinct CDR3 sequences, less than 35% of them singletons. Source: cultured CD8+ T cells from PBMCs, taken from culture after CMV antigen stimulation. All receptors derive from a human donor in good health (CMV status not recorded). Some clones in this sample may be carry-over from other donors' samples.

V is TRBV27 and J is TRBJ2-7; TRBD1 is a possible D gene (5 bases). Trimming removed 5 bases at V and 7 bases at J, with 24 bases between. Germline assignment: CDR1 MNHEY and CDR2 SMNVEV (reference sequence). The CDR3 is made up of 16 amino acids. The CDR3 loop reads CASSGVGQGALGEQYF. The CDR3 DNA reads TGTGCCAGCAGTGGCGTAGGACAAGGGGCTTTGGGGGAGCAGTACTTC.

This clonotype was seen a handful of times. The chain uses TRBV4-2 and TRBJ2-7, with 9 bases identical to TRBD1. Germline lookup yields CDR1 LGHNA and CDR2 YNFKEQ. Germline trimming cut 2 bases from V and 0 bases from J; bases unmatched to any gene: 5. CDR3 size: 16 residues. Here the CDR3 reads CASSQHEQGASYEQYF. The CDR3 DNA sequence: TGTGCCAGCAGCCAACACGAACAGGGGGCCTCCTACGAGCAGTACTTC.

This clonotype was counted only a few times. V gene TRBV12-5 combines with J gene TRBJ2-1; weak D call: TRBD2 (5 bases). The V end was cut by 4 bases, the J end by 5 bases, with 18 bases between. Germline-derived CDR1 and CDR2 are LGHNT and FRNRAP. CDR3 length: 16 residues. CDR3 region: CASGSNPGVNNNEQFF. Written as DNA, the CDR3 is TGTGCTAGTGGTTCCAACCCCGGGGTAAACAACAATGAGCAGTTCTTC.

The chain is built from TRBV7-9 and TRBJ1-1, with unresolved D. Germline V lookup: CDR1 SEHNR, CDR2 FQNEAQ (reference sequence). The CDR3 runs to 16 residues. V was clipped by 5 bases and J by 0 bases, with 16 bases between them. The CDR3 loop reads CASSPLGGIMNTEAFF. The CDR3 DNA reads TGTGCCAGCAGCCCCCTCGGCGGGATTATGAACACTGAAGCTTTCTTT.

The chain has TRBV6-1 and TRBJ1-2, with TRBD1 matching 9 bases. Trimming cost V 6 bases and J 8 bases; bases outside gene matches: 16. CDR1 MNHNS and CDR2 SASEGT come from the germline V gene. This CDR3 is 16 amino acids long. This CDR3 is CASRLTEDRGRGGYTF. DNA for the CDR3: TGTGCCAGCAGACTCACCGAGGACAGGGGACGTGGCGGCTACACCTTC.

The rearrangement joins TRBV5-1 to TRBJ2-7, with TRBD1 matching over 8 bases. Germline values: CDR1 SGHRS, CDR2 YFSETQ. The CDR3 is 13 amino acids. J lost 7 bases, V lost 4 bases, and 7 bases had no gene match. This CDR3 reads CASSMTGAGEQYV. The CDR3 nucleotides read TGCGCCAGCAGCATGACAGGGGCCGGAGAGCAGTACGTC.

The J gene is TRBJ2-1, the V gene TRBV19; tentative D call: TRBD1 (6 bases). Germline CDR1 LNHDA, CDR2 SQIVND (reference sequence). The CDR3 length is 14 residues. With 7 bases removed from V and 4 bases from J, the gap between germline ends came to 14 bases. The CDR3 loop reads CASMPWGLYNEQFF. CDR3 DNA sequence: TGTGCCAGTATGCCCTGGGGGCTGTACAATGAGCAGTTCTTC.

This clonotype was counted ten times or more. This chain connects TRBV7-6 to TRBJ1-2; 7 bases map to TRBD1. The V gene's germline CDR1 is SGHVS and CDR2 FNYEAQ. This CDR3 contains 16 residues. V lost 3 bases to trimming and J lost 3 bases; unmatched junction nucleotides: 10. This CDR3 is CASSLDVTGMDYGYTF. CDR3 DNA sequence: TGTGCCAGCAGCTTGGACGTGACAGGGATGGACTATGGCTACACCTTC.

This clonotype was counted a few times. The genes are TRBV6-1 and TRBJ1-2, with D possibly being TRBD1 (6 bases). Germline CDR1 and CDR2: MNHNS and SASEGT. Trimming cost V 5 bases and J 6 bases, with 19 bases left between them. The length of the CDR3 is 15 residues. The CDR3: CASSRQAWTRDGYTF. The CDR3 coding sequence is TGTGCCAGCAGTCGACAGGCTTGGACCCGCGATGGCTACACCTTC.

This chain links TRBV18 with TRBJ1-2; D is possibly TRBD1 (5 bases). The CDR3 contains 13 residues. The V gene's germline CDR1 is KGHSH and CDR2 LQKENI. V was trimmed by 8 bases and J by 3 bases, leaving 13 bases between them. The CDR3 loop reads CASLGGTYYGYTF. For the CDR3, the DNA is TGTGCCAGCCTGGGCGGGACGTACTATGGCTACACCTTC.

The V call is TRBV28, the J call TRBJ2-1, with a tentative D call TRBD1 (6 bases). Germline CDR1 reads MDHEN; CDR2 reads SYDVKM. The CDR3 is 13 residues long. The germline V and J ends were trimmed by 6 bases and 5 bases, with 11 bases remaining between them. The CDR3 DNA follows: TGTGCCAGCAGCGGGACATCCAACAATGAGCAGTTCTTC. It specifies CASSGTSNNEQFF.

This chain uses TRBV4-1 with TRBJ1-1; no definite D call. Germline V gives CDR1 MGHRA, CDR2 YSYEKL. The length of the CDR3 is 15 residues. Trimming removed 0 bases at V and 0 bases at J, with 8 bases between. The CDR3 sequence: CASSQDGNLNTEAFF. In DNA form, the CDR3 reads TGCGCCAGCAGCCAAGATGGAAACCTGAACACTGAAGCTTTCTTT.

The gene calls are TRBV25-1 and TRBJ1-1; a possible D gene is TRBD1 (5 bases). Trimming shortened V by 4 bases and J by 4 bases, and 16 bases separated the two germline ends. The CDR3 length is 15 residues. CDR1 is MGHDK and CDR2 is SYGVNS in the germline V gene. Here the CDR3 reads CASSAVAGSVTEAFF. DNA of the CDR3: TGTGCCAGCAGTGCGGTTGCAGGGTCGGTCACTGAAGCTTTCTTT.

This clonotype was detected only a few times. This rearrangement joins TRBV20-1 to TRBJ2-1; 7 bases line up with TRBD1. The trim removed 3 bases at V and 3 bases at J, leaving 8 bases unmatched. The CDR3 sequence is 15 residues long. Germline V lookup: CDR1 DFQATT, CDR2 SNEGSKA (reference sequence). CDR3 sequence: CSARLRDSGYNEQFF. The CDR3 DNA reads TGCAGTGCTAGGTTAAGGGACAGCGGCTACAATGAGCAGTTCTTC.

The chain has TRBV7-9 and TRBJ2-1; no reliable D call. V dropped 5 bases and J dropped 0 bases, with 14 bases sitting between them. This CDR3 contains 16 residues. Germline V CDR1 and CDR2: SEHNR, FQNEAQ (reference sequence). This CDR3 is CASSHPDIDSYNEQFF. For the CDR3, the DNA is TGTGCCAGCAGCCATCCTGACATTGACTCCTACAATGAGCAGTTCTTC. Complete variable domain (other parts from reference TRBV7-9 and TRBJ2-1): DTGVSQNPRHKITKRGQNVTFRCDPISEHNRLYWYRQTLGQGPEFLTYFQNEAQLEKSRLLSDRFSAERPKGSFSTLEIQRTEQGDSAMYLCASSHPDIDSYNEQFFGPGTRLTVL.

As DNA, the CDR3 is TGTGCCAGCAGCTCCCTAGTACTAAGCTCCTACGAGCAGTACTTC. It specifies CASSSLVLSSYEQYF. The rearrangement joins TRBV7-9 to TRBJ2-7; no clear D. Deletions cut 4 bases from V and 0 bases from J, with 13 bases between. The germline gives CDR1 SEHNR, CDR2 FQNEAQ (reference sequence). CDR3 length: 15 residues.

The rearrangement uses TRBV6-2 or TRBV6-3 and TRBJ2-1; 7 positions agree with TRBD1. This CDR3 spans 15 amino acids. V gave up 5 bases and J gave up 2 bases; unmatched junction bases: 6. Germline V gives CDR1 MNHEY, CDR2 SVGEGT. Here the CDR3 reads CASSNRQGPYNEQFF. The CDR3 DNA sequence: TGTGCCAGCAGTAATAGACAGGGCCCCTACAATGAGCAGTTCTTC.

Many counts were recorded for this clonotype. V and J are TRBV7-2 and TRBJ1-1; D is unresolved. In germline, CDR1 is SGHTA, CDR2 FQGNSA. V was trimmed by 5 bases and J by 9 bases, leaving 25 bases between them. This CDR3 has 16 amino acids. CDR3 amino acids: CASSIGSPRGNRKAFF. As DNA, the CDR3 is TGTGCCAGCAGCATCGGTTCCCCACGGGGAAACCGGAAAGCTTTCTTT.

The chain uses TRBV6-2 or TRBV6-3 and TRBJ1-1, with D unresolved. The V gene's germline CDR1 is MNHEY and CDR2 SVGEGT. The CDR3 covers 16 residues. The V end was cut by 0 bases, the J end by 2 bases, with 13 bases between. The CDR3 spells CASSYSVLEYNTEAFF. The CDR3 DNA is TGTGCCAGCAGTTACTCGGTCTTGGAATATAACACTGAAGCTTTCTTT.

V is TRBV6-5 and J is TRBJ2-3; 9 nucleotides align to TRBD2. The V gene's germline CDR1 is MNHEY and CDR2 SVGAGI. The CDR3 covers 16 residues. The trim removed 0 bases at V and 3 bases at J, leaving 4 bases unmatched. The CDR3 DNA follows: TGTGCCAGCAGTTACTCGCCTAGCGGGGCAACAGATACGCAGTATTTT. Amino acid sequence: CASSYSPSGATDTQYF.

This clonotype was seen a few times. This chain uses TRBV7-8 with TRBJ1-6; D is possibly TRBD1 (5 bases). CDR3 size: 17 residues. V shed 6 bases and J shed 2 bases, with 17 bases lying between them. CDR1 is SGHVS and CDR2 is FQNEAQ in the germline V gene. CDR3 protein: CASRGTGTVTYNSPLHF. CDR3 DNA sequence: TGTGCCAGCAGGGGAACCGGGACCGTGACCTATAATTCACCCCTCCACTTT.

The V call is TRBV12-3 or TRBV12-4, the J call TRBJ2-2, with D hard to call. Trimming took off 5 bases at V and 3 bases at J, with 7 bases between the two ends. The CDR3 is 13 amino acids. Here the CDR3 reads CASSPIYTGELFF. CDR3 nucleotide sequence: TGTGCCAGCAGTCCCATTTACACCGGGGAGCTGTTTTTT.

The chain links TRBV10-3 to TRBJ1-6, with D uncertain. The CDR3 extends over 14 amino acids. Trimming left V 3 bases short and J 10 bases short, with 13 bases between. Germline CDR1 reads ENHRY; CDR2 reads SYGVKD. In nucleotides, the CDR3 is TGTGCCATCAGTGACCCCGGGAACCGGTCACCCCTCCACTTT. Encoded protein: CAISDPGNRSPLHF.

The table lists this clonotype with a few counts. The chain is built from TRBV19 and TRBJ1-5; D is uncertain. Germline CDR1 is LNHDA and CDR2 is SQIVND (reference sequence). Trimming stripped 1 base from V and 0 bases from J, with 7 bases between. This CDR3 region has 15 residues. CDR3 bases: TGTGCCAGTAGTATAGCCGGGAGTAGCAATCAGCCCCAGCATTTT. Amino acids: CASSIAGSSNQPQHF.

The chain couples TRBV15 to TRBJ1-2, with 9 bases fitting TRBD1. V was pared by 3 bases and J by 7 bases, with 9 bases of the junction left unmatched. The CDR3 loop spans 15 amino acids. CDR1 LNHNV and CDR2 YYDKDF come from the germline V gene (reference sequence). The CDR3 is CATSRAGTGPFGYTF. As DNA, the CDR3 is TGTGCCACCAGCAGGGCCGGGACAGGGCCTTTTGGCTACACCTTC. Full variable domain (remainder filled in from reference TRBV15 and TRBJ1-2): DAMVIQNPRYQVTQFGKPVTLSCSQTLNHNVMYWYQQKSSQAPKLLFHYYDKDFNNEADTPDNFQSRRPNTSFCFLDIRSPGLGDTAMYLCATSRAGTGPFGYTFGSGTRLTVV.

The sample holds a few counts of this clonotype. The V gene is TRBV14, the J gene TRBJ1-1; the D is unclear. The CDR3 has 14 amino acids. Germline V lookup: CDR1 SGHDN, CDR2 FVKESK. Trimming took 4 bases from V and 3 from J, leaving 12 bases between them. The CDR3 bases are TGTGCCAGCAGCCGATTCCGGTCCCACACTGAAGCTTTCTTT. It yields the protein CASSRFRSHTEAFF. The entire variable domain, with the rest obtained from reference TRBV14 and TRBJ1-1, is as follows: EAGVTQFPSHSVIEKGQTVTLRCDPISGHDNLYWYRRVMGKEIKFLLHFVKESKQDESGMPNNRFLAERTGGTYSTLKVQPAELEDSGVYFCASSRFRSHTEAFFGQGTRLTVV.